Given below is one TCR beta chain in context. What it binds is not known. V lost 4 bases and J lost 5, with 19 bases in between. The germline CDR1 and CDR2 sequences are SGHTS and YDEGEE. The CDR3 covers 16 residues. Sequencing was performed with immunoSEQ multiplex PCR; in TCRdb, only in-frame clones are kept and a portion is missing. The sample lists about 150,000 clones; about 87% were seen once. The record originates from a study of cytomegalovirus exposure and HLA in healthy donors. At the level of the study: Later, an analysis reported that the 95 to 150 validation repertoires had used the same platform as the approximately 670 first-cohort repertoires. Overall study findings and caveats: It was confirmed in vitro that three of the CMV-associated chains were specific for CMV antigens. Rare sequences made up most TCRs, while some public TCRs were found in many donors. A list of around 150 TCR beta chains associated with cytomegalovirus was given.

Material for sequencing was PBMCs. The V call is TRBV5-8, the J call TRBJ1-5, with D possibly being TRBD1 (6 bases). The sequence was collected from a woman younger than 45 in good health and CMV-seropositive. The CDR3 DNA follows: TGTGCCAGCAGCGAGGAAAGAGGGGGTGGTGATCAGCCCCAGCATTTT. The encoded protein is CASSEERGGGDQPQHF.